This T cell receptor (beta chain) originates from a study of blood T cell repertoires in COVID-19. Overall study: Acute and convalescent COVID-19 samples came from the United States, Italy and Spain.

Participants had their cohort set by participant-reported clinical history. Resolution of symptoms, clearance, or two negative PCRs was present in recovered Cohort 3 donors. Using immunoSEQ multiplex PCR, the repertoire was profiled, and TCRdb retains in-frame clones only, with some absent. In the table there are more than 300,000 clones, more than 75% of which are singletons. The CDR3 consists of 15 residues. Trimming cost V 1 base and J 6 bases; bases outside gene matches: 11. Germline loops: CDR1 GTSNPN, CDR2 SVGIG (reference sequence). V usage is TRBV30 and J usage is TRBJ1-2; TRBD1 matches at 7 bases. Sequences were obtained from PBMCs or T cells enriched from blood (not recorded which). The receptor comes from a woman between 18 and 29 years old who had recovered from COVID-19. CDR3 DNA sequence: TGTGCCTGGAGTGCCAAAGGTCGGACAGGCGATGGCTACACCTTC. It specifies CAWSAKGRTGDGYTF.